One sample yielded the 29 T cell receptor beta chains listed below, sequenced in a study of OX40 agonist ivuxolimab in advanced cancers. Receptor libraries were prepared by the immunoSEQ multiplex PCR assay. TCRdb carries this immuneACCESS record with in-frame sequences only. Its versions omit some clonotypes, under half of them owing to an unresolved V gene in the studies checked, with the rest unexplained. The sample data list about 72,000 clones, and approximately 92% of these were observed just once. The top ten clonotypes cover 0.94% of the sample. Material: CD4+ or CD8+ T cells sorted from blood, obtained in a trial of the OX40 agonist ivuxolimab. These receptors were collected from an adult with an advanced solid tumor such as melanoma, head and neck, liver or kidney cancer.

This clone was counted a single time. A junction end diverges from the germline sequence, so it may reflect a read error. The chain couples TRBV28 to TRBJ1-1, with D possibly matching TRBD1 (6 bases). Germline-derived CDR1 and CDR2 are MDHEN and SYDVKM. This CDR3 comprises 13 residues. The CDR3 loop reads CASEGVLNTETFF. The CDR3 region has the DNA TGTGCCAGCGAGGGGGTCCTGAACACTGAAACTTTCTTT.

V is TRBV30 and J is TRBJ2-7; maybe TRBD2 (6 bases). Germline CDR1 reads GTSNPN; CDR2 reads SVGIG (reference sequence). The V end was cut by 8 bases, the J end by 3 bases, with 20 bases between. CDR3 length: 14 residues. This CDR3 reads CAGGWGVRDYEQYF. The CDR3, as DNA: TGTGCCGGAGGGTGGGGGGTTCGAGACTACGAGCAGTACTTC.

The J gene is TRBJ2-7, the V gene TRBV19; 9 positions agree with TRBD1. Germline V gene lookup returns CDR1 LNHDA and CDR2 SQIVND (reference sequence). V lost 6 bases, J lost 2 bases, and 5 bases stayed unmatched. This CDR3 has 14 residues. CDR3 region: CASRPGQGPYEQYF. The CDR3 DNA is TGTGCCAGTAGACCGGGACAGGGTCCCTACGAGCAGTACTTC.

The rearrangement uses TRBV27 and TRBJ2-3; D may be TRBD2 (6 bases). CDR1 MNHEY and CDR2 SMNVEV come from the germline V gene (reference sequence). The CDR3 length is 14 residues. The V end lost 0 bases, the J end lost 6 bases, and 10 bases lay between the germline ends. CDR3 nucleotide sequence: TGTGCCAGCAGTTTATCTGGCCGGGGGGATACGCAGTATTTT. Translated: CASSLSGRGDTQYF.

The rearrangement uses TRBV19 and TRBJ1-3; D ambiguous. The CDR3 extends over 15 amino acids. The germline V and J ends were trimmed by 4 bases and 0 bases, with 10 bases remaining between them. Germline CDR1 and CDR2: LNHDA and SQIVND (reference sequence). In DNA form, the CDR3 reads TGTGCCAGTAGTACGGGCCTCAGCTCTGGAAACACCATATATTTT. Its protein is CASSTGLSSGNTIYF.

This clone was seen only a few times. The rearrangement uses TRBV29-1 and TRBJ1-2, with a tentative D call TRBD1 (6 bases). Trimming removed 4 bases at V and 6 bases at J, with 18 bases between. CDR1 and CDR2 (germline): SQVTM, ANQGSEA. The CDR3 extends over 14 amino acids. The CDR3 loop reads CSVGVGGGSDGYTF. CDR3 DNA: TGCAGCGTTGGAGTGGGGGGCGGATCGGATGGCTACACCTTC.

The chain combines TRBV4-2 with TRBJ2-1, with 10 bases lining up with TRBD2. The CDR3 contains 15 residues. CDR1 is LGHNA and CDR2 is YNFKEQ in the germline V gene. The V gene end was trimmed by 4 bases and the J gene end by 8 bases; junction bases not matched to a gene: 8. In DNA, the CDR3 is TGTGCCAGCAGCCTTAAAGCGGGAGGGATGTATGAGCAGTTCTTC. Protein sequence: CASSLKAGGMYEQFF.

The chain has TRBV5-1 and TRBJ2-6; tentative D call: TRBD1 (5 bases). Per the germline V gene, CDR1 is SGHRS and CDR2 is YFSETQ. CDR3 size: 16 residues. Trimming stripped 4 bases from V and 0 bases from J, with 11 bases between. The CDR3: CASSRTKASGANVLTF. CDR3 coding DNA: TGCGCCAGCAGCCGGACAAAGGCCTCTGGGGCCAACGTCCTGACTTTC. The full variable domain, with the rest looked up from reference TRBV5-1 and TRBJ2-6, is KAGVTQTPRYLIKTRGQQVTLSCSPISGHRSVSWYQQTPGQGLQFLFEYFSETQRNKGNFPGRFSGRQFSNSRSEMNVSTLELGDSALYLCASSRTKASGANVLTFGAGSRLTVL.

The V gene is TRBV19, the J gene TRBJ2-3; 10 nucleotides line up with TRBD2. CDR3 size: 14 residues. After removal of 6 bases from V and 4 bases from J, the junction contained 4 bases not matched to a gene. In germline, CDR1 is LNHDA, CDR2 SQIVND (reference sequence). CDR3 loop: CASSASGGPDTQYF. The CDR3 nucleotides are TGTGCCAGTAGCGCTAGCGGGGGCCCAGATACGCAGTATTTT.

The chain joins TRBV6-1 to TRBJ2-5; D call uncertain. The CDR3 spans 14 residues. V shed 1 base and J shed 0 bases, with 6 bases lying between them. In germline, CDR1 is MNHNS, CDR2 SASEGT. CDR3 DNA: TGTGCCAGCAGTGAAGTAGGGAACCAAGAGACCCAGTACTTC. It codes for CASSEVGNQETQYF.

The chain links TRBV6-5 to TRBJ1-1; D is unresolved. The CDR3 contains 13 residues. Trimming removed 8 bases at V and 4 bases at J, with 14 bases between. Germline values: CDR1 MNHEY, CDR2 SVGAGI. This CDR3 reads CASGLGFGTEAFF. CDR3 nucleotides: TGTGCCAGCGGGTTGGGCTTCGGCACTGAAGCTTTCTTT.

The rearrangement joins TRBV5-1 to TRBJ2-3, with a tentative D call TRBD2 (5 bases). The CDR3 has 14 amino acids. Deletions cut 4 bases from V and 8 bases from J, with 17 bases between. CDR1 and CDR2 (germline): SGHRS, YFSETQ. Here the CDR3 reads CASSPEVEAGTQYF. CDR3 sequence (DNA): TGCGCCAGCAGCCCGGAAGTGGAGGCCGGTACGCAGTATTTT.

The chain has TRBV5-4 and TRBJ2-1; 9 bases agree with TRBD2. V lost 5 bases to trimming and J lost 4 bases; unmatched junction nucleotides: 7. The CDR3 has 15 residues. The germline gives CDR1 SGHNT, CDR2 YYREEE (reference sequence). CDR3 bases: TGTGCCAGCAGTTATTTAGCGGGGGAGTACAATGAGCAGTTCTTC. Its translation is CASSYLAGEYNEQFF.

The CDR3 sequence is CASSFRTGTDTQYF. The CDR3, as DNA: TGTGCCAGCAGCTTTAGGACAGGCACAGATACGCAGTATTTT. The V call is TRBV5-6, the J call TRBJ2-3; possibly TRBD1 for D (6 bases). The V end lost 2 bases, the J end lost 1 base, and 8 bases lay between the germline ends. Germline CDR1 SGHDT, CDR2 YYEEEE. This CDR3 contains 14 residues. The entire variable domain, with the rest obtained from reference TRBV5-6 and TRBJ2-3, is as follows: DAGVTQSPTHLIKTRGQQVTLRCSPKSGHDTVSWYQQALGQGPQFIFQYYEEEERQRGNFPDRFSGHQFPNYSSELNVNALLLGDSALYLCASSFRTGTDTQYFGPGTRLTVL.

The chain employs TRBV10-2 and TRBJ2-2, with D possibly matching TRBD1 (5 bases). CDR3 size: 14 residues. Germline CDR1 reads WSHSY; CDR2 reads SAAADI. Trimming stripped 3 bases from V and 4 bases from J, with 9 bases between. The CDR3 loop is CASSDRVLTGELFF. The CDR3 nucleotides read TGCGCCAGCAGTGACAGGGTGCTCACCGGGGAGCTGTTTTTT.

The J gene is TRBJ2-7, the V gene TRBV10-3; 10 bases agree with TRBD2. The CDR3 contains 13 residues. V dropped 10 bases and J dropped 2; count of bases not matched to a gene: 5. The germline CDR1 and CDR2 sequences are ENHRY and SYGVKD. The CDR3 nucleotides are TGTGCCACTGGTAGCGGGGGGCCCTACGAGCAGTACTTC. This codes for CATGSGGPYEQYF.

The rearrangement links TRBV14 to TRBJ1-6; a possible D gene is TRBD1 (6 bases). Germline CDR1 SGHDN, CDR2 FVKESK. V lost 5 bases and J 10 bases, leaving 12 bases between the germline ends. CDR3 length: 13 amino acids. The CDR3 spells CASSNVGGSPLHF. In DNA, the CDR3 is TGTGCCAGCAGCAACGTAGGGGGATCACCCCTCCACTTT.

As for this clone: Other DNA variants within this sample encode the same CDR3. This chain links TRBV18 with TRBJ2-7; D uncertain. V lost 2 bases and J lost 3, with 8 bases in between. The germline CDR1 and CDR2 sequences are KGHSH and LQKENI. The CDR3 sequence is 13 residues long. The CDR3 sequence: CASSPEIYYEQYF. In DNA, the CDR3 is TGTGCCAGCTCACCAGAGATTTACTACGAGCAGTACTTC.

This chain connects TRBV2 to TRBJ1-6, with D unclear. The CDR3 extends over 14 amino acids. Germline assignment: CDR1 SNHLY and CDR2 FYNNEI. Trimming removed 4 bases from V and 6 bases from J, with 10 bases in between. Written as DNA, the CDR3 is TGTGCCAGCAGTGCTGGCCAGGTTAATTCACCCCTCCACTTT. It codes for CASSAGQVNSPLHF.

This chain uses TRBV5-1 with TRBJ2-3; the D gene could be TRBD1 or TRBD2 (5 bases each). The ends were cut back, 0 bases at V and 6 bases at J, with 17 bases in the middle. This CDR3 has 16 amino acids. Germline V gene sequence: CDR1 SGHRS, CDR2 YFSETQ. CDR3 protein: CASSLVVPGRPDTQYF. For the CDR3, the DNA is TGCGCCAGCAGCTTGGTGGTCCCGGGACGGCCGGATACGCAGTATTTT. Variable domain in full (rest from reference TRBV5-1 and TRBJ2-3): KAGVTQTPRYLIKTRGQQVTLSCSPISGHRSVSWYQQTPGQGLQFLFEYFSETQRNKGNFPGRFSGRQFSNSRSEMNVSTLELGDSALYLCASSLVVPGRPDTQYFGPGTRLTVL.

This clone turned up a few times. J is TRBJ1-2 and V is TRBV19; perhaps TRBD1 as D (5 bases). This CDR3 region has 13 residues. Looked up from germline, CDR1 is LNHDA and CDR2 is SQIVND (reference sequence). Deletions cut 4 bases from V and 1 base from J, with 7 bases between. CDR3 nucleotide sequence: TGTGCCAGTAGTACCCAGGGTAACTATGGCTACACCTTC. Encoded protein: CASSTQGNYGYTF.

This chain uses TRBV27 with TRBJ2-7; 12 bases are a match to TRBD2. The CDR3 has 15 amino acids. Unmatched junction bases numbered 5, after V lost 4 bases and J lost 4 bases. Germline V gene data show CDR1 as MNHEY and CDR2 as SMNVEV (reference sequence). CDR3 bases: TGTGCCAGCAGTTCCCTAGCGGGGGGGAAATACGAGCAGTACTTC. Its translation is CASSSLAGGKYEQYF.

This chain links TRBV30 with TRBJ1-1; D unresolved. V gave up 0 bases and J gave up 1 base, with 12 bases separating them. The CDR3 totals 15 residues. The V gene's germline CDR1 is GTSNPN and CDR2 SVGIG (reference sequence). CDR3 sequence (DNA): TGTGCCTGGAGTGTAGCGGGGTACGGGAACACTGAAGCTTTCTTT. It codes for CAWSVAGYGNTEAFF.

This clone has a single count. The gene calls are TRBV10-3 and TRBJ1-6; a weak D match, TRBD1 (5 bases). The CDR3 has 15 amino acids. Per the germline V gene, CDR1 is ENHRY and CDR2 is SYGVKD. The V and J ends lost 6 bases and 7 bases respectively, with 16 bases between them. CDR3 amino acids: CAIRGPGQTNSPLHF. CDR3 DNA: TGTGCCATCAGGGGGCCGGGGCAGACGAATTCACCCCTCCACTTT.

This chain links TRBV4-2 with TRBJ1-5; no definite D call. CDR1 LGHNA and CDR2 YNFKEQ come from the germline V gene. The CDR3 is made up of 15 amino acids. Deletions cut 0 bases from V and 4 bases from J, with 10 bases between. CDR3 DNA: TGTGCCAGCAGCCAAGACCGACCGATAAATCAGCCCCAGCATTTT. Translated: CASSQDRPINQPQHF.

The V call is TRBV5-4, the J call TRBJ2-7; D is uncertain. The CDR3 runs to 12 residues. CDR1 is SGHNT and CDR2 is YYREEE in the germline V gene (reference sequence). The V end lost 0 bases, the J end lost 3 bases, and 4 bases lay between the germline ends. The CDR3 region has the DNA TGTGCCAGCAGCTTGGCGGACTACGAGCAGTACTTC. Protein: CASSLADYEQYF.

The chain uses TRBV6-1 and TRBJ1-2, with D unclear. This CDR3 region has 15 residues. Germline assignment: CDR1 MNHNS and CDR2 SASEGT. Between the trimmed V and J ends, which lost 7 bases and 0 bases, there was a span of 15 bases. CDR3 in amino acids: CASTRDAGANYGYTF. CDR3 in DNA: TGTGCCAGCACCCGAGACGCGGGAGCTAACTATGGCTACACCTTC.

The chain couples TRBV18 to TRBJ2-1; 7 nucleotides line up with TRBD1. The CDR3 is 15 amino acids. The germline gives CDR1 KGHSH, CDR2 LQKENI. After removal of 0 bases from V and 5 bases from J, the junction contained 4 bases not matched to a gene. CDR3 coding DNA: TGTGCCAGCTCACCACCTTGGGACAGCAACAATGAGCAGTTCTTC. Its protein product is CASSPPWDSNNEQFF.

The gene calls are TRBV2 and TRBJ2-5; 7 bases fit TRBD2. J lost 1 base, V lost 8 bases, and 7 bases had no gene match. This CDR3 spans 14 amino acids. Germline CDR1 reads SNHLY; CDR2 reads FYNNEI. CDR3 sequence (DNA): TGTGCCAGCCGAGGAGGACTAGGCCAAGAGACCCAGTACTTC. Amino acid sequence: CASRGGLGQETQYF.